A single sample is the source of the 10 T cell receptor beta chains below, sequenced in a study of T cell responses to AZD1222 COVID-19 vaccine. Sequencing was performed with immunoSEQ multiplex PCR; in TCRdb, only in-frame clones are kept and a portion is missing. The sample holds about 93,000 clones, around nine tenths seen once. Sequenced here: peripheral blood, sampled on day 0 of MenACWY control vaccination. These receptors all stem from an adult in good health.

This sequence joins TRBV7-8 and TRBJ1-5; D may be TRBD1 (6 bases). The germline V gene encodes CDR1 SGHVS and CDR2 FQNEAQ. There are 16 residues in the CDR3. Trimming left V 2 bases short and J 5 bases short, with 16 bases between. The chain's CDR3 is CASSLSGWGRDQPQHF. CDR3 sequence (DNA): TGTGCCAGCAGCTTATCAGGGTGGGGGCGCGATCAGCCCCAGCATTTT.

The chain recombines TRBV13 with TRBJ2-2; possibly TRBD2 for D (7 bases). V was shortened by 2 bases and J by 7 bases, with 17 bases between the two germline ends. The CDR3 runs 16 residues. Germline CDR1 reads PRHDT; CDR2 reads FYEKMQ (reference sequence). The CDR3 DNA sequence: TGTGCCAGCAGCTTACAGGTTGACGGGGGGCGCGGGGAGCTGTTTTTT. Its translation is CASSLQVDGGRGELFF.

The chain has TRBV19 and TRBJ2-2; possibly TRBD1 or TRBD2 for D (6 bases each). CDR1 and CDR2 (germline): LNHDA, SQIVND (reference sequence). CDR3 size: 16 residues. Trimming shortened V by 6 bases and J by 4 bases, and 18 bases separated the two germline ends. The CDR3 is CASRRDRGRGTGELFF. The CDR3 DNA reads as TGTGCCAGTAGGCGGGACCGGGGGCGCGGCACCGGGGAGCTGTTTTTT.

V usage is TRBV11-2 and J usage is TRBJ2-1; a weak D match, TRBD1 (5 bases). V lost 2 bases to trimming and J lost 9 bases, with 11 bases between them. CDR3 length equals 13 residues. The germline V gene encodes CDR1 SGHAT and CDR2 FQNNGV. The DNA for the CDR3 is TGTGCCAGCAGCTTATTCAGGGCTGGTGAGCAGTTCTTC. This sequence encodes CASSLFRAGEQFF. Full variable domain (missing parts from reference TRBV11-2 and TRBJ2-1): EAGVAQSPRYKIIEKRQSVAFWCNPISGHATLYWYQQILGQGPKLLIQFQNNGVVDDSQLPKDRFSAERLKGVDSTLKIQPAKLEDSAVYLCASSLFRAGEQFFGPGTRLTVL.

V and J are TRBV12-2 and TRBJ1-1; no check of the table's D call, TRBD1, against the DNA was made. TRBV12-2 represents a pseudogene. This CDR3 spans 15 amino acids. The CDR3 reads CASRYSGVADTEAFF. The CDR3 DNA reads TGTGCAAGTCGATATTCAGGGGTGGCGGACACTGAAGCTTTCTTT.

The J gene is TRBJ2-3, the V gene TRBV6-1; D perhaps matches TRBD2 (5 bases). This CDR3 is built from 13 residues. Germline CDR1 and CDR2: MNHNS and SASEGT. The V gene lost 1 base and the J gene lost 4 bases, with 6 bases spanning the gap. The CDR3 coding sequence is TGTGCCAGCAGTGAAGGGAGGTCAGATACGCAGTATTTT. Its translation is CASSEGRSDTQYF.

The chain carries TRBV7-3 and TRBJ2-1; D unresolved. The length of the CDR3 is 13 residues. Germline values: CDR1 SGHTA, CDR2 FQGTGA. The V and J ends lost 0 bases and 9 bases respectively, with 9 bases between them. In nucleotides, the CDR3 is TGTGCCAGCAGCTTAACGGAAAGTCCTGAGCAGTTCTTC. Protein: CASSLTESPEQFF.

The rearrangement uses TRBV11-2 and TRBJ1-2; 9 bases are a match to TRBD1. Trimming took 4 bases from V and 7 from J; bases not matched to a gene: 10. The germline CDR1 and CDR2 sequences are SGHAT and FQNNGV. The CDR3 is made up of 15 amino acids. The CDR3 bases are TGTGCCAGCAGCTGGGGGTCCGACAGGGGGTCTGGCTACACCTTC. Translated: CASSWGSDRGSGYTF.

This chain uses TRBV19 with TRBJ2-7; 7 bases match TRBD1. This CDR3 has 14 amino acids. V dropped 5 bases and J dropped 1; count of bases not matched to a gene: 5. The germline V gene has CDR1 LNHDA and CDR2 SQIVND (reference sequence). CDR3 DNA: TGTGCCAGTAGTCGGACAGGTCTATCCTACGAGCAGTACTTC. Amino acids: CASSRTGLSYEQYF.

This clone was counted once. This chain links TRBV18 with TRBJ2-2; 7 nucleotides align to TRBD1. With V trimmed by 4 bases and J by 0 bases, 5 bases remained unmatched. This CDR3 has 16 amino acids. Germline V CDR1 and CDR2: KGHSH, LQKENI. The CDR3 here is CASSLRQGSNTGELFF. The CDR3 DNA follows: TGTGCCAGCTCACTAAGACAGGGCTCGAACACCGGGGAGCTGTTTTTT.